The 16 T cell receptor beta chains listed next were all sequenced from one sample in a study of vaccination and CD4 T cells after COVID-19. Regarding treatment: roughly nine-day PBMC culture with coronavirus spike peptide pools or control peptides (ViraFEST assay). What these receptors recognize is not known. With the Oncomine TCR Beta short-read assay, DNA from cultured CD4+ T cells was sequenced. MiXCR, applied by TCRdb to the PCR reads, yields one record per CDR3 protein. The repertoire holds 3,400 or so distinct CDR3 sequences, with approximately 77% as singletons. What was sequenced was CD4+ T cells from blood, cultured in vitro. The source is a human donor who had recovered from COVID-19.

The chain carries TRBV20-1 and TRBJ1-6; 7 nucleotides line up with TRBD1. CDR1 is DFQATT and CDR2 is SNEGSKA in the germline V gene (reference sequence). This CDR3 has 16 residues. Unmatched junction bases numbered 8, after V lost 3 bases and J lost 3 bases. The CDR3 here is CSARSGTVVYNSPLHF. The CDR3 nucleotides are TGCAGTGCTAGGTCCGGGACAGTTGTCTATAATTCACCCCTCCACTTT.

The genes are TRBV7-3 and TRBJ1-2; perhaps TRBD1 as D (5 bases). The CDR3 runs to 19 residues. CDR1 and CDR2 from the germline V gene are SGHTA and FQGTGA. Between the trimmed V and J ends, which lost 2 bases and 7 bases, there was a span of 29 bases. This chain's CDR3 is CASSLDDRVPGPPTVGYTF. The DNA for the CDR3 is TGTGCCAGCAGCTTAGACGATAGGGTACCGGGGCCTCCTACAGTTGGCTACACCTTC. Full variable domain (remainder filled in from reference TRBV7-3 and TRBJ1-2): GAGVSQTPSNKVTEKGKYVELRCDPISGHTALYWYRQSLGQGPEFLIYFQGTGAADDSGLPNDRFFAVRPEGSVSTLKIQRTERGDSAVYLCASSLDDRVPGPPTVGYTFGSGTRLTVV.

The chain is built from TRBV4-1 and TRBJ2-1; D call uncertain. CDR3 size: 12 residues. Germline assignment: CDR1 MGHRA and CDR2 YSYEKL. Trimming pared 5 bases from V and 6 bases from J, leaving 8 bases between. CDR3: CASSGKPNEQFF. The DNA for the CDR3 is TGCGCCAGCAGCGGAAAACCCAATGAGCAGTTCTTC.

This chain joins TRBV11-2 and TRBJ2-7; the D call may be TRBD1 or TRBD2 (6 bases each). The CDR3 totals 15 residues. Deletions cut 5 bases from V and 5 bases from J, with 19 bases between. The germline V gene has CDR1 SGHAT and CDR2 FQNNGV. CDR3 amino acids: CASSPFWGARNEQYF. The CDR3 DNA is TGTGCCAGCAGCCCCTTCTGGGGGGCAAGGAACGAGCAGTACTTC.

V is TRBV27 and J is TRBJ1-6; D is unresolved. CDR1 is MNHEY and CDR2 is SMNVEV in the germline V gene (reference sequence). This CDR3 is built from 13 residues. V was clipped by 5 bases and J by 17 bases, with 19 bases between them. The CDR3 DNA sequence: TGTGCCAGCAGTCCGAACAAACCTGGAGTGGTCCACTTT. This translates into CASSPNKPGVVHF.

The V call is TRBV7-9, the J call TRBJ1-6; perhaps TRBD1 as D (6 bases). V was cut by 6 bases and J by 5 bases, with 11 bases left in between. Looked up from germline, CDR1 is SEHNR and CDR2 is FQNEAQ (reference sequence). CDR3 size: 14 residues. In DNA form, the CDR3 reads TGTGCCAGCAGTTTGGACAGCGATAATTCACCCCTCCACTTT. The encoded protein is CASSLDSDNSPLHF. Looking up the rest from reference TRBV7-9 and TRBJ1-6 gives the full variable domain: DTGVSQNPRHKITKRGQNVTFRCDPISEHNRLYWYRQTLGQGPEFLTYFQNEAQLEKSRLLSDRFSAERPKGSFSTLEIQRTEQGDSAMYLCASSLDSDNSPLHFGNGTRLTVT.

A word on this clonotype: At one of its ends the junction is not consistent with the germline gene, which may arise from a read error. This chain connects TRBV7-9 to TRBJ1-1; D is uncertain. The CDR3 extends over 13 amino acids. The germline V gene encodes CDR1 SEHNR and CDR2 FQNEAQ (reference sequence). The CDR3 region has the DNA TGTGCCAGCAACTTAGGGCTGGGCACTGAAGCTTTCTTT. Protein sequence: CASNLGLGTEAFF.

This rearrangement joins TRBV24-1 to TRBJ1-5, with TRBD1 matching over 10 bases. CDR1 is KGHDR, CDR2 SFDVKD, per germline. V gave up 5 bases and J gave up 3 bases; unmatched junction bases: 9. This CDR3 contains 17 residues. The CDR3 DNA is TGTGCCACCAGTGCTTCCTGGACAGGGGGTTCCAATCAGCCCCAGCATTTT. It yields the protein CATSASWTGGSNQPQHF.

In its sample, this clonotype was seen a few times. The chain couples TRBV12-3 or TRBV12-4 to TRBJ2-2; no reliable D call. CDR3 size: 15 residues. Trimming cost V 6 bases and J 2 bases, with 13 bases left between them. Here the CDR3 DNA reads TGTGCCAGCAGCCCCTCGGCCTACAACACCGGGGAGCTGTTTTTT. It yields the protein CASSPSAYNTGELFF.

Here the CDR3 reads CASSPSDRGQFF. CDR3 bases: TGTGCCAGCAGTCCGTCGGACAGGGGGCAGTTCTTC. The V and J genes are TRBV6-1 and TRBJ2-1; 9 bases align to TRBD1. CDR1 is MNHNS and CDR2 is SASEGT in the germline V gene. Losses at the gene ends were 5 bases for V and 12 bases for J; bases not matched to a gene: 5. CDR3 length equals 12 residues.

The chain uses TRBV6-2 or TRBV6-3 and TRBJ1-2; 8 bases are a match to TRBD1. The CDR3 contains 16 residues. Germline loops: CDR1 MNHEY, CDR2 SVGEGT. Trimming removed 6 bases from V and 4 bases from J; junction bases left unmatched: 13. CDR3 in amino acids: CASSLEKGQVLYGYTF. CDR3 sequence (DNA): TGTGCCAGCAGCTTGGAAAAGGGACAGGTCCTCTATGGCTACACCTTC.

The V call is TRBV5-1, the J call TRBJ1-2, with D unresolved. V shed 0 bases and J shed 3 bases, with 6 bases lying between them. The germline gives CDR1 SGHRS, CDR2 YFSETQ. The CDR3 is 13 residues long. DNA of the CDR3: TGCGCCAGCAGCTTGGGTTGGGACTATGGCTACACCTTC. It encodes CASSLGWDYGYTF.

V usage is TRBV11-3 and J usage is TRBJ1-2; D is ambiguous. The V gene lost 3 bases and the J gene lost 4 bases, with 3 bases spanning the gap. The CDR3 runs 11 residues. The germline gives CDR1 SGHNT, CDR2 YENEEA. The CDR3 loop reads CASSLTYGYTF. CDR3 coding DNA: TGTGCCAGCAGCTTGACCTATGGCTACACCTTC.

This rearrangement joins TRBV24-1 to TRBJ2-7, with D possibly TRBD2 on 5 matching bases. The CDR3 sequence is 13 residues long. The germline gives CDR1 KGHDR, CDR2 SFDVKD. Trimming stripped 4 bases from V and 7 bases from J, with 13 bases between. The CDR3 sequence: CATSDSGTLEQYF. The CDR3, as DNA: TGTGCCACCAGTGACTCGGGAACCCTGGAGCAGTACTTC.

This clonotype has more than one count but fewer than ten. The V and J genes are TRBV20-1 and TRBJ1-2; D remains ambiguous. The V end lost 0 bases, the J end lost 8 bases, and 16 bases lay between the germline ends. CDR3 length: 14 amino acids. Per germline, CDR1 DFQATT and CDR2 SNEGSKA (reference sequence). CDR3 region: CSAREPQDPDGYTF. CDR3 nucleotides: TGCAGTGCTAGAGAACCGCAGGACCCTGACGGCTACACCTTC.

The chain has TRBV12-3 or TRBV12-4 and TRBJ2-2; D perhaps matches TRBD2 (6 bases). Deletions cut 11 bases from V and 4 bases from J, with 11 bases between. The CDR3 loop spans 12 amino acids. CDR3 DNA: TGTGCCTCCGTGCGGGGCACCGGGGAGCTGTTTTTT. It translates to CASVRGTGELFF.